This T cell receptor beta chain came from a study of blood T cells in healthy people across ages. Overall study context: Template switching recovered approximately one barcoded beta molecule for every two T cells.

Combining a sample-barcoded 5' primer with a J-beta primer mix, a second PCR ran for roughly 7 to 11 cycles. Each cDNA molecule was tagged by a template-switch adaptor with 12 random nucleotides. Using its own MiXCR run on the 5' RACE reads, TCRdb lists one record per CDR3 protein. Altogether about 1 million distinct CDR3 sequences are present, 40% to 45% being singletons, with the ten largest covering 18%. On this clonotype itself: What it recognizes is unknown.

Findings of the study overall: One million T cells yielded diversity estimates that were considered underestimates.

CDR1 and CDR2 (germline): LNHDA, SQIVND (reference sequence). This CDR3 is 13 amino acids long. V was pared by 4 bases and J by 5 bases, with 9 bases between. Peripheral blood from each donor was collected in a volume of roughly 9.2 milliliters. The sample comprised blood. The receptor comes from a woman in her fifties or sixties in good health. This sequence joins TRBV19 and TRBJ1-5; D unresolved. DNA for the CDR3: TGTGCCAGTAGTAACCCGACCTATCAGCCCCAGCATTTT. It yields the protein CASSNPTYQPQHF.